This TCR beta chain is from a study of graft-versus-host responses after intestinal transplantation. Study details: Each recipient received a multivisceral, liver-intestinal, or isolated intestinal graft. Study conclusions and caveats: Patients with graft-donor T cell macrochimerism had high graft-versus-host to host-versus-graft clonal ratios in allografts.

V was clipped by 2 bases and J by 6 bases; unmatched bases: 3. The V gene's germline CDR1 is PRHDT and CDR2 FYEKMQ (reference sequence). There are 15 residues in the CDR3. The authors combined 200,000 CFSE-labeled responder cells with 200,000 irradiated, violet-dye-labeled stimulator cells in plates. Responder cells that were proliferating and CFSE-low, both CD3+CD4+ and CD3+CD8+, were sorted after the reaction. This table comes from immunoSEQ multiplex PCR, and its TCRdb copy is limited to in-frame clones, with some not included. Among 7,000 to 10,000 clones listed, about a quarter were seen once. The sample here was alloreactive CD8+ T cells from a mixed lymphocyte reaction culture, taken before transplantation. Indicated subset: CFSE-low proliferating T cells sorted from approximately 6-day pre-transplant mixed lymphocyte reaction (GvH or HvG direction). The receptor comes from a human patient who was an organ donor for intestinal transplantation. The V call is TRBV13, the J call TRBJ2-1; 11 nucleotides align to TRBD2. CDR3 loop: CASSLYLAGGNEQFF. The CDR3 region has the DNA TGTGCCAGCAGCTTATACCTAGCGGGAGGCAATGAGCAGTTCTTC.